These 21 T cell receptor beta chains were sequenced from one sample in a study of blood T cell repertoires in COVID-19. TCRdb keeps only in-frame clones here, not all; method: immunoSEQ multiplex PCR. Of about 140,000 clones in the sample, more than 75% are singletons; the top ten hold 4%. Sequencing was performed on peripheral blood. The receptors shown here come from a woman older than 75 with acute or convalescent COVID-19.

This clone was seen only a few times. The chain combines TRBV30 with TRBJ2-4; D is ambiguous. Per the germline V gene, CDR1 is GTSNPN and CDR2 is SVGIG (reference sequence). The CDR3 sequence is 13 residues long. V lost 0 bases to trimming and J lost 6 bases, with 9 bases between them. CDR3 residues: CAWSVSSGNIQYF. For the CDR3, the DNA is TGTGCCTGGAGTGTATCTTCAGGAAACATTCAGTACTTC.

The chain couples TRBV27 to TRBJ2-1; weak D call: TRBD1 (6 bases). Looked up from germline, CDR1 is MNHEY and CDR2 is SMNVEV (reference sequence). The ends were cut back, 10 bases at V and 1 base at J, with 14 bases in the middle. The CDR3 contains 14 residues. The CDR3 loop is CATAPGHSYNEQFF. Written as DNA, the CDR3 is TGTGCCACCGCCCCGGGACATTCCTACAATGAGCAGTTCTTC.

The chain recombines TRBV5-4 with TRBJ2-5; 12 bases map to TRBD2. This CDR3 comprises 18 residues. Germline CDR1 reads SGHNT; CDR2 reads YYREEE (reference sequence). J was trimmed by 3 bases and V by 4 bases; bases with no gene match: 13. CDR3 in amino acids: CASSAGALAGGVEETQYF. CDR3 nucleotide sequence: TGTGCCAGCAGCGCCGGGGCGCTAGCGGGGGGGGTCGAAGAGACCCAGTACTTC. The full variable domain, in which reference TRBV5-4 and TRBJ2-5 provide the parts outside the CDR3, is ETGVTQSPTHLIKTRGQQVTLRCSSQSGHNTVSWYQQALGQGPQFIFQYYREEENGRGNFPPRFSGLQFPNYSSELNVNALELDDSALYLCASSAGALAGGVEETQYFGPGTRLLVL.

The genes are TRBV15 and TRBJ2-7; 13 nucleotides match TRBD2. J lost 7 bases, V lost 5 bases, and 11 bases had no gene match. Germline V gene data show CDR1 as LNHNV and CDR2 as YYDKDF (reference sequence). The CDR3 spans 16 residues. Written as DNA, the CDR3 is TGTGCCACCAGCGGGCCGTCGGGACTAGCGGGATGGGAGCAGTACTTC. Residues: CATSGPSGLAGWEQYF.

This chain joins TRBV29-1 and TRBJ2-1; a weak D match, TRBD2 (7 bases). V was pared by 6 bases and J by 10 bases, with 16 bases between. This CDR3 has 12 amino acids. CDR1 SQVTM and CDR2 ANQGSEA come from the germline V gene. The CDR3 nucleotides are TGCAGCGTGAAGAAGGGGGGGGTCGAGCAGTTCTTC. It specifies CSVKKGGVEQFF.

The CDR3 DNA follows: TGCGCCAGCAGCCGAGGACAGGGCATGTCCTACGAGCAGTACTTC. Translation gives CASSRGQGMSYEQYF. The chain has TRBV4-1 and TRBJ2-7, with 8 bases identical to TRBD1. J lost 1 base, V lost 4 bases, and 6 bases had no gene match. CDR3 length: 15 residues. CDR1 and CDR2 (germline): MGHRA, YSYEKL.

This clone was counted only a few times. This chain joins TRBV5-1 and TRBJ2-3, with TRBD2 matching over 7 bases. V was pared by 4 bases and J by 3 bases, with 8 bases of the junction left unmatched. This CDR3 spans 15 amino acids. Per the germline V gene, CDR1 is SGHRS and CDR2 is YFSETQ. The CDR3 DNA follows: TGCGCCAGCAGCCTGGCGACTAGCTTAACAGATACGCAGTATTTT. Amino acid sequence: CASSLATSLTDTQYF. Looking up the rest from reference TRBV5-1 and TRBJ2-3 gives the full variable domain: KAGVTQTPRYLIKTRGQQVTLSCSPISGHRSVSWYQQTPGQGLQFLFEYFSETQRNKGNFPGRFSGRQFSNSRSEMNVSTLELGDSALYLCASSLATSLTDTQYFGPGTRLTVL.

The table lists this clone with a few counts. The CDR3 loop is CASTYRDQPQHF. The CDR3, as DNA: TGTGCCAGCACCTACCGGGATCAGCCCCAGCATTTT. The chain links TRBV28 to TRBJ1-5; D not certain. This CDR3 has 12 amino acids. The V end lost 7 bases, the J end lost 5 bases, and 9 bases lay between the germline ends. Germline V CDR1 and CDR2: MDHEN, SYDVKM.

This chain uses TRBV29-1 with TRBJ2-7; 7 nucleotides match TRBD1. CDR3 length equals 12 residues. Trimming removed 4 bases from V and 4 bases from J; junction bases left unmatched: 4. Germline V lookup: CDR1 SQVTM, CDR2 ANQGSEA. The CDR3 sequence: CSVGSTGYEQYF. The CDR3 bases are TGCAGCGTTGGCTCGACAGGGTACGAGCAGTACTTC.

The chain recombines TRBV2 with TRBJ2-1; 11 bases align to TRBD1. The CDR3 covers 16 residues. With 2 bases clipped from V and 6 bases from J, the junction kept 6 bases outside the gene matches. CDR1 SNHLY and CDR2 FYNNEI come from the germline V gene. The CDR3 region is CASSERGTGGVNEQFF. The CDR3 DNA is TGTGCCAGCAGTGAACGCGGGACAGGGGGTGTCAATGAGCAGTTCTTC.

The chain uses TRBV28 and TRBJ2-5; tentatively, D is TRBD2 (6 bases). This CDR3 region has 15 residues. CDR1 and CDR2 (germline): MDHEN, SYDVKM. V lost 2 bases and J lost 5, with 15 bases in between. The CDR3, as DNA: TGTGCCAGCAGTTTAGTTCCGTGGGGGGTCGAGACCCAGTACTTC. Residues: CASSLVPWGVETQYF.

This chain connects TRBV9 to TRBJ1-1, with 8 positions matching TRBD1. After removal of 3 bases from V and 4 bases from J, the junction contained 5 bases not matched to a gene. The CDR3 loop spans 14 amino acids. CDR1 and CDR2 from the germline V gene are SGDLS and YYNGEE. The CDR3 is CASSAKQGGTEAFF. The CDR3 DNA reads as TGTGCCAGCAGCGCGAAACAGGGGGGCACTGAAGCTTTCTTT.

CDR3 protein: CASRDFSGGGETQYF. The CDR3, as DNA: TGTGCCAGCAGGGACTTTAGCGGCGGGGGAGAGACCCAGTACTTC. The genes are TRBV2 and TRBJ2-5; 7 nucleotides match TRBD2. The CDR3 sequence is 15 residues long. Germline CDR1 reads SNHLY; CDR2 reads FYNNEI. Unmatched junction bases numbered 11, after V lost 6 bases and J lost 4 bases.

This rearrangement joins TRBV5-1 to TRBJ2-3; no definite D call. Germline CDR1 is SGHRS and CDR2 is YFSETQ. Trimming left V 2 bases short and J 2 bases short, with 9 bases between. The CDR3 has 14 residues. This CDR3 reads CASSFGGYTDTQYF. Here the CDR3 DNA reads TGCGCCAGCAGCTTTGGCGGATACACAGATACGCAGTATTTT.

J is TRBJ1-1 and V is TRBV27; tentative D call: TRBD1 (6 bases). Per germline, CDR1 MNHEY and CDR2 SMNVEV (reference sequence). The CDR3 runs 15 residues. Trimming stripped 6 bases from V and 7 bases from J, with 21 bases between. For the CDR3, the DNA is TGTGCCAGCAGCCCTTCCGGAGGACAGACGCATGAAGCTTTCTTT. Its protein is CASSPSGGQTHEAFF.

This clone appeared once. This chain connects TRBV29-1 to TRBJ2-1, with D tentatively TRBD2 (7 bases). Trimming left V 3 bases short and J 1 base short, with 22 bases between. From germline, CDR1 is SQVTM and CDR2 ANQGSEA. This CDR3 is 18 amino acids long. DNA for the CDR3: TGCAGCGTTGAGTTGGGGTACGGCGGGGGCGCTTCCTACAATGAGCAGTTCTTC. Translating gives CSVELGYGGGASYNEQFF.

This chain uses TRBV7-2 with TRBJ2-1, with D perhaps matching TRBD2 (5 bases). V was shortened by 1 base and J by 8 bases, with 12 bases between the two germline ends. This CDR3 contains 14 residues. CDR1 is SGHTA, CDR2 FQGNSA, per germline. The chain's CDR3 is CASSLDPSSYEQFF. As DNA, the CDR3 is TGTGCCAGCAGCTTAGATCCTAGCTCATATGAGCAGTTCTTC.

V gene TRBV19 combines with J gene TRBJ1-1, with 8 bases aligning to TRBD1. Trimming cost V 5 bases and J 0 bases; bases outside gene matches: 11. Germline V gene data show CDR1 as LNHDA and CDR2 as SQIVND (reference sequence). CDR3 size: 17 residues. The CDR3 spells CASSAGQGKGMNTEAFF. CDR3 coding DNA: TGTGCCAGTAGTGCCGGACAGGGCAAGGGGATGAACACTGAAGCTTTCTTT.

This sequence joins TRBV6-4 and TRBJ1-5, with TRBD1 as a possible D gene (5 bases). With 4 bases removed from V and 4 bases from J, the gap between germline ends came to 20 bases. The CDR3 contains 17 residues. CDR1 and CDR2 (germline): MRHNA, SNTAGT. CDR3 in DNA: TGTGCCAGCAGTGCAAACAGGTTACAAGGAACGAATCAGCCCCAGCATTTT. Protein sequence: CASSANRLQGTNQPQHF.

This sequence joins TRBV20-1 and TRBJ1-2; D is unresolved. The CDR3 covers 13 residues. V dropped 3 bases and J dropped 4 bases, with 12 bases sitting between them. CDR1 and CDR2 from the germline V gene are DFQATT and SNEGSKA (reference sequence). The CDR3 DNA follows: TGCAGTGCTAGTACCGGGTACGTCTATGGCTACACCTTC. Amino acid sequence: CSASTGYVYGYTF.

This clone has a single count. The J gene is TRBJ1-6, the V gene TRBV2; D uncertain. With 3 bases removed from V and 9 bases from J, the gap between germline ends came to 15 bases. Germline CDR1 and CDR2: SNHLY and FYNNEI. CDR3 size: 15 residues. The CDR3 loop reads CASSDRFVEFSPLHF. Here the CDR3 DNA reads TGTGCCAGCAGTGATCGATTTGTTGAGTTTTCACCCCTCCACTTT.